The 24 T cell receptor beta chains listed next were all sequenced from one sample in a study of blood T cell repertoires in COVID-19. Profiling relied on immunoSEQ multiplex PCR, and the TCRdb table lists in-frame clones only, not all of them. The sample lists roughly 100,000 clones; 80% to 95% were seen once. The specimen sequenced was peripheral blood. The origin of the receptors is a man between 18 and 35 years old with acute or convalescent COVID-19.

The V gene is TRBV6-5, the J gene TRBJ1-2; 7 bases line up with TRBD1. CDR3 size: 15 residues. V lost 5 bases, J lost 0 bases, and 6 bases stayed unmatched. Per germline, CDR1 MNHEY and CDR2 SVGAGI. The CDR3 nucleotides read TGTGCCAGCAGTCTGGACAGGCGAGCTAACTATGGCTACACCTTC. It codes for CASSLDRRANYGYTF.

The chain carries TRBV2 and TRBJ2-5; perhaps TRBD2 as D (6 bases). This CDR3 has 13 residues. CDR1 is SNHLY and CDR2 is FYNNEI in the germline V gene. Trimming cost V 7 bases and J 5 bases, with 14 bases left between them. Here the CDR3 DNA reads TGTGCCAGCATGGAGGGATTCGTGGAGACCCAGTACTTC. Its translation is CASMEGFVETQYF.

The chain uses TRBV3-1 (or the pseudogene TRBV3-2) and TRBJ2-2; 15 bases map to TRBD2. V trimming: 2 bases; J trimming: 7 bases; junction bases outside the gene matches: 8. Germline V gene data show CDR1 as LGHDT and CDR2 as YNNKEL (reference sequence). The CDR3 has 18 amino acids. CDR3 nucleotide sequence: TGTGCCAGCAGCCAATGGACTAGCGGGGGGGCCTATAGCGGGGAGCTGTTTTTT. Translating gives CASSQWTSGGAYSGELFF.

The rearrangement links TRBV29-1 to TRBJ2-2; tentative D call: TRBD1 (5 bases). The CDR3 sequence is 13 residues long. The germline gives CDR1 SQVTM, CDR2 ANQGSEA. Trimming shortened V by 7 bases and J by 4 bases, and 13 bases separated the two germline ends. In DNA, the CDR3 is TGCAGCGCATCGGACATACTCACCGGGGAGCTGTTTTTT. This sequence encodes CSASDILTGELFF.

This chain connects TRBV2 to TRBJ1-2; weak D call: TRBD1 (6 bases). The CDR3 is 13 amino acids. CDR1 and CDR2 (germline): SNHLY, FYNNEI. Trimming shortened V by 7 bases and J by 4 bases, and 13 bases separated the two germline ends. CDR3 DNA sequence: TGTGCCAGCAATCAGGCAGGGGTCTATGGCTACACCTTC. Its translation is CASNQAGVYGYTF.

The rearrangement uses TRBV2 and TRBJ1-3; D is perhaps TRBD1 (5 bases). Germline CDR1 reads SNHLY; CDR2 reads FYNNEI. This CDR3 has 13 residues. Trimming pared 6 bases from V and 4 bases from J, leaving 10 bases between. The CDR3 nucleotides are TGTGCCAGCAGGGGACGGGGGGGAAACACCATATATTTT. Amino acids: CASRGRGGNTIYF. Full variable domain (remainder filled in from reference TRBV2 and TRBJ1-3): EPEVTQTPSHQVTQMGQEVILRCVPISNHLYFYWYRQILGQKVEFLVSFYNNEISEKSEIFDDQFSVERPDGSNFTLKIRSTKLEDSAMYFCASRGRGGNTIYFGEGSWLTVV.

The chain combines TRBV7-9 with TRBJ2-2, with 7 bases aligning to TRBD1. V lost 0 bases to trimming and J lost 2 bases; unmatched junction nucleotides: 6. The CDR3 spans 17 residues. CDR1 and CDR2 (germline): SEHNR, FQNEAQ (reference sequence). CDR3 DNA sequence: TGTGCCAGCAGCTTAGCGGGGACAGCCTTAAACACCGGGGAGCTGTTTTTT. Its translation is CASSLAGTALNTGELFF.

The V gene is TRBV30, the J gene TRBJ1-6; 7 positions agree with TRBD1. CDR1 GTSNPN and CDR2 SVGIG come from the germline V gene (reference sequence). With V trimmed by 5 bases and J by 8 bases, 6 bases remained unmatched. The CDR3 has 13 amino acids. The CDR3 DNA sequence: TGTGCCTGGGGGACAGAAGGGTATTCACCCCTCCACTTT. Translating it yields CAWGTEGYSPLHF.

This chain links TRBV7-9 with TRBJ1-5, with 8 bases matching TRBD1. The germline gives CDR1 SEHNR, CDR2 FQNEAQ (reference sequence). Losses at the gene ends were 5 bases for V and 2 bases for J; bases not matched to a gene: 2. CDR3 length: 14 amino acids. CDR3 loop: CASSQGAGNQPQHF. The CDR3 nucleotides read TGTGCCAGCAGCCAGGGGGCAGGCAATCAGCCCCAGCATTTT.

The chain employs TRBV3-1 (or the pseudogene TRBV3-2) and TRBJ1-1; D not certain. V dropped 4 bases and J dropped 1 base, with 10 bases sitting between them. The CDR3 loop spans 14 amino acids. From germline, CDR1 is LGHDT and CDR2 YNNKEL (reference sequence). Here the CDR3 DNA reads TGTGCCAGCAGCCGTACCGCGGGGAACACTGAAGCTTTCTTT. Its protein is CASSRTAGNTEAFF.

The CDR3 reads CGEGLAGGGDTQYF. The CDR3 DNA reads TGTGGGGAGGGGCTAGCGGGAGGAGGAGATACGCAGTATTTT. J is TRBJ2-3 and V is TRBV7-2, with 11 nucleotides matching TRBD2. CDR1 SGHTA and CDR2 FQGNSA come from the germline V gene. The CDR3 is 14 residues long.

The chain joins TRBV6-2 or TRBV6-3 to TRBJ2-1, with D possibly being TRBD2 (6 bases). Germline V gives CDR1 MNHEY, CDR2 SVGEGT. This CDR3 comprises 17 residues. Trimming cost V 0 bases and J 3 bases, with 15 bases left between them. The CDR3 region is CASSYSGLGLIYNEQFF. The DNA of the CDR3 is TGTGCCAGCAGTTACTCAGGGTTGGGACTTATCTACAATGAGCAGTTCTTC.

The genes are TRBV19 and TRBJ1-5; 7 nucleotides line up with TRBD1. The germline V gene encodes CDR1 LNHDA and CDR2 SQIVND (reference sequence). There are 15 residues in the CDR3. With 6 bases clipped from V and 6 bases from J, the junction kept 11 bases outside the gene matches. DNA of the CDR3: TGTGCCAGTAGCCTTAATTTAGGGGGCAGTCAGCCCCAGCATTTT. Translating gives CASSLNLGGSQPQHF.

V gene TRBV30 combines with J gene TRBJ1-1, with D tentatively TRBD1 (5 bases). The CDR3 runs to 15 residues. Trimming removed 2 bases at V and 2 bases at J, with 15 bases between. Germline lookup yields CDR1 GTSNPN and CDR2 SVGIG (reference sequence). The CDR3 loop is CAWSLDGGPNTEAFF. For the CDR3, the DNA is TGTGCCTGGAGTCTTGACGGGGGACCAAACACTGAAGCTTTCTTT.

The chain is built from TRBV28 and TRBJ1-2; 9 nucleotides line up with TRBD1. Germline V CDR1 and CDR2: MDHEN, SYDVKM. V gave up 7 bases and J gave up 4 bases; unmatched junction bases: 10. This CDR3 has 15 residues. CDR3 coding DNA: TGTGCCAGCACCCAGCTGGGGGACAGGGTCTATGGCTACACCTTC. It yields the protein CASTQLGDRVYGYTF.

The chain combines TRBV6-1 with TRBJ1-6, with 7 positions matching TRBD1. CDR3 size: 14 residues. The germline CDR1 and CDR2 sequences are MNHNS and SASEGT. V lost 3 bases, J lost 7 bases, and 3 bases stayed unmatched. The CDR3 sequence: CASSEIGGNSPLHF. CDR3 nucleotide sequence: TGTGCCAGCAGTGAGATAGGGGGCAATTCACCCCTCCACTTT.

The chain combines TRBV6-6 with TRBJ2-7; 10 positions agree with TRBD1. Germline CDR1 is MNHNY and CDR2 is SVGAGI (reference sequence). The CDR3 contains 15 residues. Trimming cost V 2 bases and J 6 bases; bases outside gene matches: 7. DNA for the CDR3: TGTGCCAGCAGTTACCAGACAGGGGGCTATCGCGAGCAGTACTTC. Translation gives CASSYQTGGYREQYF.

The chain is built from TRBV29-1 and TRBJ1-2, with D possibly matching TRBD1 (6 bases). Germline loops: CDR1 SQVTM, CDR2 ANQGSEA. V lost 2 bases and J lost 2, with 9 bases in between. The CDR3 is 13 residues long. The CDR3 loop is CSVETGRNYGYTF. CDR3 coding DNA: TGCAGCGTTGAAACAGGGCGGAACTATGGCTACACCTTC.

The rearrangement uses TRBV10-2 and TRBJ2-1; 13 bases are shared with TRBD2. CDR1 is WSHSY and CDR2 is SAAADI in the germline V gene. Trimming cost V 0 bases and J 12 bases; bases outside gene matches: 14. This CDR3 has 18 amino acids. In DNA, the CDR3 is TGCGCCAGCAGTGAGTCGATCCTCGGGACTAGCGGGACACCCCGGCAGTTCTTC. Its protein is CASSESILGTSGTPRQFF.

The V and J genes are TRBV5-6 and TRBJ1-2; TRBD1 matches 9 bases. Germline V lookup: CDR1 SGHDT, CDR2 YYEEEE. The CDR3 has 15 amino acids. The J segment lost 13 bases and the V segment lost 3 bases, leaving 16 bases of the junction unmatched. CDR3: CASSSLGQGTLGGTF. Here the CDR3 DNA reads TGTGCCAGCAGCTCCCTGGGACAGGGAACCCTTGGAGGCACCTTC.

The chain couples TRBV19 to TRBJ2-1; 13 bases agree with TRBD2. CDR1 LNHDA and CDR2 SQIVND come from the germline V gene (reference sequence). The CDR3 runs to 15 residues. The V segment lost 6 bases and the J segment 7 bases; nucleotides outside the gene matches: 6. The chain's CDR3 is CASRPLAGGMNEQFF. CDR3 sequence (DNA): TGTGCCAGTAGGCCACTAGCGGGGGGGATGAATGAGCAGTTCTTC.

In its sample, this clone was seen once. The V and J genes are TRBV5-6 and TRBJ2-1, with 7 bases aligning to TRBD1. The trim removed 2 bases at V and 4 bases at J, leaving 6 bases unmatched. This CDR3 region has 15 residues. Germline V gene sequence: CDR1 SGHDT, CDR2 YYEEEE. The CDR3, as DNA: TGTGCCAGCAGCTTAGGGGACAGCCTTTACAATGAGCAGTTCTTC. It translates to CASSLGDSLYNEQFF.

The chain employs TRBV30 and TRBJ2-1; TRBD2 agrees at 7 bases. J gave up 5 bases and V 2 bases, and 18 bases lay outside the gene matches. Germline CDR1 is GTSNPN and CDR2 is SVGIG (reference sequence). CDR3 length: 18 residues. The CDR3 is CAWSRSRTSGVIHNEQFF. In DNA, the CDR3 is TGTGCCTGGAGTCGCTCTAGGACTAGTGGGGTGATACACAATGAGCAGTTCTTC.

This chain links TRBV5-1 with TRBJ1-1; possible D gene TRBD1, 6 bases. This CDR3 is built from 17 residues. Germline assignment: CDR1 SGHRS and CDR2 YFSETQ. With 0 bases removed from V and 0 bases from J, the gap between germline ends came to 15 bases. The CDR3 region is CASSLVAGAYMNTEAFF. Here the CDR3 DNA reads TGCGCCAGCAGCTTGGTAGCAGGGGCTTACATGAACACTGAAGCTTTCTTT.